This T cell receptor beta chain was sequenced during a study of STAT5B mutations in CD4+ large granular lymphocyte leukemia. Across the study: Among healthy donors, a particular HLA allele went with more CDR3 'QG' motifs.

Healthy controls were blood donor buffy coats. The assay was run at survey level. The authors' processing: A productive frequency of 2.59 x 10-5 was the lowest detectable. The repertoire was sequenced with immunoSEQ multiplex PCR; TCRdb's copy has only in-frame clones and lacks some. V and J calls and clone size are copied from that table; D and trimming were computed from the DNA. Here the sample spans 30,000 to 40,000 clones, 88% being singletons. The CDR3 is made up of 15 amino acids. CDR1 and CDR2 (germline): SGHAT, FQNNGV. Trimming cost V 4 bases and J 5 bases, with 18 bases left between them. The source material was CD4+ T cells from blood buffy coats. This TCR came from a human donor in good health. The rearrangement links TRBV11-2 to TRBJ2-7; no clear D gene. The CDR3 spells CASSSVPQAAHEQYF. For the CDR3, the DNA is TGTGCCAGCAGCTCAGTTCCGCAGGCAGCCCACGAGCAGTACTTC.